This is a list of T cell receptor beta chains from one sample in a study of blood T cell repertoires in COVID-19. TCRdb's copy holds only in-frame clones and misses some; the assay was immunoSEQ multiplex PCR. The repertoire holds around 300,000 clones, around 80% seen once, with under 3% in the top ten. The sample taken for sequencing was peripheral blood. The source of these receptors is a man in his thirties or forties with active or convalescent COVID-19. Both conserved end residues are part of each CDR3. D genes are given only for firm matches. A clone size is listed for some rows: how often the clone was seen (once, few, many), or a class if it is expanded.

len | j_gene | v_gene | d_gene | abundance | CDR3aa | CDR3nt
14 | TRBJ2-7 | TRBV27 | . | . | CASSLSRSDREQYF | TGTGCCAGCAGTTTATCCCGAAGCGACAGGGAGCAGTACTTC
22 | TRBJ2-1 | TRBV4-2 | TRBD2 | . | CASSLGTAFRPKREGGYNEQFF | TGTGCCAGCAGCCTAGGGACAGCCTTTAGGCCTAAGCGGGAGGGGGGCTACAATGAGCAGTTCTTC
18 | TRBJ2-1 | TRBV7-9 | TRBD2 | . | CASSMGLAGGPLYNEQFF | TGTGCCAGCAGCATGGGACTAGCGGGGGGCCCACTTTACAATGAGCAGTTCTTC
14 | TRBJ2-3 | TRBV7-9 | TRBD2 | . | CAIRTSGRTDTQYF | TGTGCCATTCGGACTAGCGGGAGGACAGATACGCAGTATTTT
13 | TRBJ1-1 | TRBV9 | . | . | CASSVSEGTEAFF | TGTGCCAGCAGCGTATCCGAGGGCACTGAAGCTTTCTTT
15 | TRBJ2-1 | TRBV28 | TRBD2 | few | CASGTSGRGYNEQFF | TGTGCCAGCGGGACTAGCGGGAGAGGGTACAATGAGCAGTTCTTC
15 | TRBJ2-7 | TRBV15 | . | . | CATSRDGGFSYEQYF | TGTGCCACCAGCAGAGATGGAGGCTTCTCCTACGAGCAGTACTTC
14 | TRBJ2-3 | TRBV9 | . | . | CASSVVGHQDTQYF | TGTGCCAGCAGCGTAGTGGGACATCAAGATACGCAGTATTTT
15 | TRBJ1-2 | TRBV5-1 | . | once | CASSLIGALGYGYTF | TGCGCCAGCAGCTTGATAGGGGCCCTAGGCTATGGCTACACCTTC
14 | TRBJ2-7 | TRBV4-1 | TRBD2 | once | CASSQGTSSYEQYF | TGCGCCAGCAGCCAAGGGACTAGCTCCTACGAGCAGTACTTC
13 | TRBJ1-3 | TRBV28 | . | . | CAIKTVSGNTIYF | TGTGCCATCAAGACAGTCTCTGGAAACACCATATATTTT
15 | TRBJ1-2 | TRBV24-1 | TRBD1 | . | CATSDSGRGSRGYTF | TGTGCCACCAGTGATTCAGGCAGGGGGTCGAGAGGCTACACCTTC
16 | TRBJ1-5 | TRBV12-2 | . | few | CASRLDRERLGQPQHF | TGTGCAAGTCGCCTGGACAGGGAGAGGTTAGGACAGCCCCAGCATTTT
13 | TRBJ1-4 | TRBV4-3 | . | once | CASSPSRNEKLFF | TGCGCCAGCAGCCCTTCGAGAAATGAAAAACTGTTTTTT
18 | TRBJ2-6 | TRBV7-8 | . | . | CASSLAWTARTGANVLTF | TGTGCCAGCAGCTTAGCTTGGACAGCGCGCACTGGGGCCAACGTCCTGACTTTC
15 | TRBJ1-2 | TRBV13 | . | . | CASSLHRAAPEGYTF | TGTGCCAGCAGCTTGCACAGAGCCGCCCCAGAGGGCTACACCTTC
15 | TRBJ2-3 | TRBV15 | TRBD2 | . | CATDGGLAGSDTQYF | TGTGCCACCGATGGGGGCTTAGCGGGATCAGATACGCAGTATTTT
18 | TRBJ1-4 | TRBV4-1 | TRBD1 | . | CASSHGAGTGFANEKLFF | TGCGCCAGCAGCCACGGGGCCGGGACAGGGTTTGCTAATGAAAAACTGTTTTTT
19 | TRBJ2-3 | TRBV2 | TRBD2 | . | CASLYLRDYKSGGGDTQYF | TGTGCCAGCCTTTACCTCCGGGACTATAAGAGTGGGGGAGGAGATACGCAGTATTTT
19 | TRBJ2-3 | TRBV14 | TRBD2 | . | CASSHTSRVLAGFTDTQYF | TGTGCCAGCAGCCATACCTCAAGGGTTCTAGCGGGGTTCACAGATACGCAGTATTTT
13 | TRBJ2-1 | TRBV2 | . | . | CASKTRADSEQFF | TGTGCCAGCAAGACGAGAGCGGATAGTGAGCAGTTCTTC
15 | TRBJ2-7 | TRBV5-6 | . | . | CASSLAPRDWGEQYF | TGTGCCAGCAGCTTGGCCCCGAGGGATTGGGGCGAGCAGTACTTC
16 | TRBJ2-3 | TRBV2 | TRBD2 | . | CASRATSGGSTDTQYF | TGTGCCAGCAGAGCTACTAGCGGGGGTAGCACAGATACGCAGTATTTT
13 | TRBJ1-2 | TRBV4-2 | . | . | CASSQDLRGPFTF | TGTGCCAGCAGCCAAGATCTACGAGGTCCCTTCACCTTC
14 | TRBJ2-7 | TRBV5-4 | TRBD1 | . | CASSLWTGSYEQYF | TGTGCCAGCAGCCTTTGGACAGGCTCCTACGAGCAGTACTTC
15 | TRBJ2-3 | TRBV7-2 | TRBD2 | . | CASSTGTSGTPRLYF | TGTGCCAGCAGCACCGGGACTAGCGGCACCCCCCGGCTGTATTTT
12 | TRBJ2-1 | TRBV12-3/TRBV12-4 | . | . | CALKGGGYEQFF | TGTGCCCTCAAGGGGGGGGGCTATGAGCAGTTCTTC
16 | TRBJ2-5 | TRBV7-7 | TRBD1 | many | CASSSSRDRGQETQYF | TGTGCCAGCAGCTCGAGCCGGGACAGGGGGCAAGAGACCCAGTACTTC
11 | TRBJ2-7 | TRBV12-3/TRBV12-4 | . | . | CASSLWAEQYF | TGTGCCAGCAGTTTATGGGCGGAGCAGTACTTC
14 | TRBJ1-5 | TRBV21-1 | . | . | CASIQGRDNQPQHF | TGTGCCAGCATCCAGGGGAGGGACAATCAGCCCCAGCATTTT
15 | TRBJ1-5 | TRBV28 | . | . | CASSFRQSFSQPQHF | TGTGCCAGCAGTTTTCGACAGTCGTTCAGTCAGCCCCAGCATTTT
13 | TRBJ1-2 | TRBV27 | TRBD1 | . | CASSRTGNYGYTF | TGTGCCAGCAGCAGGACAGGGAACTATGGCTACACCTTC